Below are 16 T cell receptor beta chains sequenced from a single sample in a study of blood T cell repertoires in COVID-19. The method was immunoSEQ multiplex PCR; TCRdb's version includes in-frame clones alone and lacks a portion of them. Among a few hundred thousand clones listed, 88% were seen once. The sequenced material came from PBMCs or T cells enriched from blood (not recorded which). All receptors come from a woman aged 50 to 60 who had recovered from COVID-19.

V and J are TRBV29-1 and TRBJ2-7, with D uncertain. Trimming cost V 0 bases and J 5 bases, with 11 bases left between them. CDR3 length: 13 amino acids. The germline V gene encodes CDR1 SQVTM and CDR2 ANQGSEA. CDR3 residues: CSVEDPPSDEQYF. CDR3 DNA: TGCAGCGTTGAAGATCCCCCTTCGGACGAGCAGTACTTC.

V gene TRBV6-5 combines with J gene TRBJ1-1; perhaps TRBD1 as D (5 bases). This CDR3 is 14 amino acids long. Looked up from germline, CDR1 is MNHEY and CDR2 is SVGAGI. The V end lost 3 bases, the J end lost 3 bases, and 11 bases lay between the germline ends. CDR3 DNA: TGTGCCAGCAGTTATGGCAGGGTGGACACTGAAGCTTTCTTT. Its translation is CASSYGRVDTEAFF.

This clone was counted only a few times. This chain joins TRBV28 and TRBJ1-5, with D possibly matching TRBD1 (6 bases). CDR1 is MDHEN, CDR2 SYDVKM, per germline. Trimming shortened V by 2 bases and J by 0 bases, and 17 bases separated the two germline ends. The CDR3 spans 18 residues. CDR3 sequence (DNA): TGTGCCAGCAGTTTAATCCCTCCTGGGACATTTAGCAATCAGCCCCAGCATTTT. Its translation: CASSLIPPGTFSNQPQHF.

V usage is TRBV18 and J usage is TRBJ2-4; 8 bases match TRBD1. Germline V gene lookup returns CDR1 KGHSH and CDR2 LQKENI. Unmatched junction bases numbered 9, after V lost 6 bases and J lost 8 bases. The CDR3 runs to 14 residues. This CDR3 reads CASSPSQGAHIQYF. CDR3 DNA sequence: TGTGCCAGCTCTCCCAGCCAGGGGGCACACATTCAGTACTTC. The entire variable domain, with the rest obtained from reference TRBV18 and TRBJ2-4, is as follows: NAGVMQNPRHLVRRRGQEARLRCSPMKGHSHVYWYRQLPEEGLKFMVYLQKENIIDESGMPKERFSAEFPKEGPSILRIQQVVRGDSAAYFCASSPSQGAHIQYFGAGTRLSVL.

V and J are TRBV30 and TRBJ2-3, with TRBD2 identical over 11 bases. Per germline, CDR1 GTSNPN and CDR2 SVGIG (reference sequence). V lost 6 bases, J lost 3 bases, and 11 bases stayed unmatched. This CDR3 has 16 residues. The CDR3 protein is CACSTRWTSGTDTQYF. CDR3 DNA: TGTGCCTGTTCTACCCGGTGGACTAGCGGGACAGATACGCAGTATTTT.

The chain carries TRBV11-2 and TRBJ1-1, with D perhaps matching TRBD1 (5 bases). Germline CDR1 and CDR2: SGHAT and FQNNGV. V was trimmed by 4 bases and J by 1 base, leaving 13 bases between them. The CDR3 extends over 15 amino acids. The CDR3 DNA sequence: TGTGCCAGCAGCTCACGAGCGGGGGAGAACACTGAAGCTTTCTTT. It codes for CASSSRAGENTEAFF.

The chain employs TRBV28 and TRBJ1-4, with 7 bases lining up with TRBD1. V gave up 2 bases and J gave up 6 bases; unmatched junction bases: 3. Germline V gene sequence: CDR1 MDHEN, CDR2 SYDVKM. The CDR3 length is 14 residues. CDR3 region: CASSLRGRDEKLFF. The DNA for the CDR3 is TGTGCCAGCAGTTTAAGGGGGCGGGATGAAAAACTGTTTTTT.

The chain is built from TRBV3-1 (or the pseudogene TRBV3-2) and TRBJ1-1; no firm D call. V was cut by 6 bases and J by 8 bases, with 10 bases left in between. Germline V gene data show CDR1 as LGHDT and CDR2 as YNNKEL (reference sequence). The CDR3 is made up of 11 amino acids. Written as DNA, the CDR3 is TGTGCCAGCAGGGGCGGGGTCGAAGCTTTCTTT. Its protein product is CASRGGVEAFF.

This sequence joins TRBV19 and TRBJ1-5, with D perhaps TRBD1 (5 bases). V was cut by 4 bases and J by 6 bases, with 19 bases left in between. The germline V gene has CDR1 LNHDA and CDR2 SQIVND (reference sequence). This CDR3 has 16 residues. CDR3: CASSTYGGEQIQPQHF. The DNA for the CDR3 is TGTGCCAGTAGTACCTATGGGGGGGAGCAAATTCAGCCCCAGCATTTT.

The CDR3 sequence: CASSAGTGDGYTF. The CDR3 DNA reads as TGTGCCAGCTCAGCCGGGACAGGGGATGGCTACACCTTC. The chain carries TRBV18 and TRBJ1-2; 10 nucleotides line up with TRBD1. With 5 bases clipped from V and 6 bases from J, the junction kept 3 bases outside the gene matches. There are 13 residues in the CDR3. The germline gives CDR1 KGHSH, CDR2 LQKENI.

This clone was seen just once. V gene TRBV6-5 combines with J gene TRBJ1-2; 7 bases line up with TRBD1. The CDR3 totals 14 residues. The ends lost 6 bases at V and 8 bases at J; junction bases unmatched: 12. CDR1 is MNHEY and CDR2 is SVGAGI in the germline V gene. This chain's CDR3 is CASSSGTVLTGYTF. The CDR3 DNA reads as TGTGCCAGCAGCTCCGGGACAGTTCTTACCGGCTACACCTTC.

This clone showed up just once. V is TRBV3-1 (or the pseudogene TRBV3-2) and J is TRBJ1-2; the D is unclear. V lost 0 bases, J lost 7 bases, and 6 bases lay in between. Germline CDR1 is LGHDT and CDR2 is YNNKEL (reference sequence). The CDR3 runs 12 residues. This CDR3 is CASSQDAVGYTF. As DNA, the CDR3 is TGTGCCAGCAGCCAAGATGCAGTTGGCTACACCTTC.

V usage is TRBV5-1 and J usage is TRBJ1-5; D possibly corresponds to TRBD1 (6 bases). The V gene's germline CDR1 is SGHRS and CDR2 YFSETQ. This CDR3 comprises 14 residues. V lost 2 bases to trimming and J lost 2 bases, with 8 bases between them. The CDR3 protein is CASSLQGGNQPQHF. CDR3 in DNA: TGCGCCAGCAGCTTACAGGGCGGCAATCAGCCCCAGCATTTT.

As concerns this clone: Other DNA sequences of this sample code for an identical CDR3. This chain uses TRBV7-2 with TRBJ2-3; D possibly corresponds to TRBD2 (7 bases). Trimming removed 2 bases at V and 1 base at J, with 13 bases between. CDR3 length: 16 residues. Germline assignment: CDR1 SGHTA and CDR2 FQGNSA. Here the CDR3 reads CASSLRGGRGTDTQYF. The CDR3 DNA reads TGTGCCAGCAGCTTAAGGGGGGGCCGGGGCACAGATACGCAGTATTTT.

This chain connects TRBV6-1 to TRBJ2-5, with 7 bases fitting TRBD2. The junction had 10 bases not matched to a gene; V was cut back by 4 bases and J by 2 bases. CDR3 length: 16 amino acids. The germline gives CDR1 MNHNS, CDR2 SASEGT. The CDR3 loop reads CASSGGSLAHQETQYF. In nucleotides, the CDR3 is TGTGCCAGCAGTGGAGGATCACTAGCGCATCAAGAGACCCAGTACTTC.

This chain connects TRBV19 to TRBJ1-6; TRBD1 aligns across 9 bases. Germline V gene sequence: CDR1 LNHDA, CDR2 SQIVND (reference sequence). The CDR3 extends over 17 amino acids. J gave up 8 bases and V 5 bases, and 13 bases lay outside the gene matches. CDR3 residues: CASSGLQGAVKDSPLHF. CDR3 DNA sequence: TGTGCCAGTAGTGGGTTACAGGGGGCTGTGAAGGATTCACCCCTCCACTTT.